A selection of T cell receptor beta chains follows, all from one sample in a study of T cell responses to AZD1222 COVID-19 vaccine. Profiled with immunoSEQ multiplex PCR; TCRdb holds only in-frame clones, not every one. The sample records 130,000 or so clones, about 93% being singletons. Sequenced material: peripheral blood, taken on day 0 of AZD1222 vaccination. Every receptor here comes from an adult in good health. CDR3s leave out the opening cysteine and the closing phenylalanine or tryptophan.

v_gene	j_gene	CDR3aa
TRBV4-1	TRBJ1-2	ASSQPEGPSGYT
TRBV6-5	TRBJ1-1	ASSYSAGPGAF
TRBV5-1	TRBJ2-1	ASSLLGLAGATRNNEQF
TRBV15	TRBJ2-7	ATSREGGISGQY
TRBV7-9	TRBJ1-2	ASSLEGAYT
TRBV3-1/TRBV3-2	TRBJ2-1	ASSQGFSGSRGEQF
TRBV28	TRBJ1-2	ASRPGDLRGPNYGYT
TRBV4-1	TRBJ1-2	ASSQDAVLGQAYYGYT
TRBV28	TRBJ2-7	ASSSQRTYEQY
TRBV7-9	TRBJ2-1	ASSFSDRAFGEQF
TRBV5-6	TRBJ1-6	ASSLDRPRSRNSPLH
TRBV12-5	TRBJ1-2	ASGSALVDGYT
TRBV10-3	TRBJ1-1	AISESFPQALNTEAF
TRBV6-5	TRBJ1-1	ASRTKQGLNTEAF
TRBV7-9	TRBJ1-1	ASSQGQMNTEAF
TRBV28	TRBJ2-3	ASSLALSGADTQY
TRBV30	TRBJ1-3	AWRTTGARSGNTIY
TRBV24-1	TRBJ2-2	ATRTGATGELF
TRBV3-1/TRBV3-2	TRBJ2-2	ASSFEGTGELF
TRBV7-9	TRBJ1-2	ASSFKPAPHGYT
TRBV18	TRBJ1-4	ASSPQGANEKLF
TRBV14	TRBJ2-1	ASSQDISYNEQF
TRBV6-5	TRBJ1-5	ASSPGGQGLQPQH
TRBV7-8	TRBJ2-1	ASSLRVGSGSFYEQF
TRBV5-5	TRBJ2-3	ASSLVASTDTQY
TRBV4-3	TRBJ1-2	ASSRDQLSAYGYT
TRBV5-5	TRBJ2-2	ASSLESSTDTGELF
TRBV29-1	TRBJ2-3	SAAGDREEDTQY
TRBV28	TRBJ2-1	ASRTSGRAGDEQF
TRBV28	TRBJ2-5	ASSSRKGQETQY
TRBV20-1	TRBJ1-2	SASIRTDNYGYT
TRBV5-1	TRBJ1-4	ASSLASDEKLF
TRBV5-1	TRBJ1-2	ASRLTGGFYGYT
TRBV4-1	TRBJ2-1	ASSQAHEGGAYNEQF
TRBV9	TRBJ1-6	ASGRDIALNSPLH
TRBV7-3	TRBJ1-3	ASTPGGNTIY
TRBV27	TRBJ2-1	ASSYGSLRNEQF
TRBV5-6	TRBJ2-7	ASSLVSSSYEQY
TRBV5-5	TRBJ1-5	ASSFWALGHPGNQPQH
TRBV28	TRBJ2-7	ASGPWLEQY
TRBV19	TRBJ1-1	ASIGYTEAF
TRBV27	TRBJ2-1	ASSPRRGGNNEQF
TRBV6-5	TRBJ1-3	ASSYSRGSRGNTIY
TRBV7-9	TRBJ1-2	ASSPEGGPRGYT
TRBV9	TRBJ2-3	ASSGGLAGGTDTQY
TRBV28	TRBJ1-3	ASSTPPEVSGNTIY
TRBV30	TRBJ2-7	AWSVRVTYEQY
TRBV11-3	TRBJ2-2	ASSLVGGSNTGELF
TRBV2	TRBJ2-7	ASYYPGQGDEQY
TRBV5-1	TRBJ2-1	ASSLDPAGYLNEQF
TRBV2	TRBJ1-5	ASNLIGNQPQH
TRBV7-9	TRBJ2-7	ASSLVGGQSGRYEQY